This is a list of T cell receptor beta chains from one sample in a study of shared clonotypes between healthy human individuals. Clones were sequenced by immunoSEQ multiplex PCR, and TCRdb holds only the in-frame ones, with some missing. The sample has around 2,100,000 clones, less than 95% seen once. The specimen was naive CD8+ T cells sorted from blood. All receptors derive from a young man in good health. Both conserved end residues are part of each CDR3. The order of the fields is V gene, J gene, CDR3 length, D gene, CDR3 DNA, CDR3 protein. D genes are given only for firm matches.

TRBV7-9	TRBJ2-1	13	-	TGTGCCAGCAGTTCTGACGGGTACAATGAGCAGTTCTTC	CASSSDGYNEQFF
TRBV9	TRBJ1-2	17	-	TGTGCCAGCAGCGTAGAGGGGACCGGGTCCGGGTTTTGGGGCTACACCTTC	CASSVEGTGSGFWGYTF
TRBV7-2	TRBJ2-3	16	TRBD2	TGTGCCAGCAGCTTAGTCCCAGCGGGGGGGCAGGATACGCAGTATTTT	CASSLVPAGGQDTQYF
TRBV5-5	TRBJ1-2	17	-	TGTGCCAGCAGCTTGAGGTCAGGGAATCATAAAGACTATGGCTACACCTTC	CASSLRSGNHKDYGYTF
TRBV7-9	TRBJ1-1	16	-	TGTGCCAGCAGCCCCCGATTAGGCAGGGCGAACACTGAAGCTTTCTTT	CASSPRLGRANTEAFF
TRBV27	TRBJ2-7	17	-	TGTGCCAGCAGCCCCCGGCCTGGCTGGGAGAGCTCCTACGAGCAGTACTTC	CASSPRPGWESSYEQYF
TRBV4-1	TRBJ2-7	14	TRBD1	TGCGCCAGCAGCCTCCGGGACAGGGCGGACGAGCAGTACTTC	CASSLRDRADEQYF
TRBV6-6	TRBJ1-1	12	-	TGTGCCAGCAGGTCCCGGGTCACTGAAGCTTTCTTT	CASRSRVTEAFF
TRBV10-1	TRBJ1-1	14	-	TGCGCCAGCAGTCCGTCCGACCTCGGAGCTGAAGCTTTCTTT	CASSPSDLGAEAFF
TRBV30	TRBJ1-5	14	TRBD1	TGTGCCTGGAGCCCGGGACAGGGGGATCAGCCCCAGCATTTT	CAWSPGQGDQPQHF